The 30 T cell receptor beta chains below were found in one sample sequenced in a study of blood T cell repertoires in COVID-19. The table came from immunoSEQ multiplex PCR; TCRdb's copy has only in-frame clones and leaves some out. The sample includes around 380,000 clones, around 87% of them seen just once. Sequenced: PBMCs or T cells enriched from blood (not recorded which). These receptors were obtained from a man aged 30 to 45 who had recovered from COVID-19.

The chain employs TRBV5-1 and TRBJ2-7; D unclear. Germline V gene lookup returns CDR1 SGHRS and CDR2 YFSETQ. V gave up 7 bases and J gave up 0 bases, with 14 bases separating them. This CDR3 region has 14 residues. The CDR3 reads CASFSNPGSYEQYF. The CDR3 DNA is TGCGCCAGCTTCTCGAACCCCGGCTCCTACGAGCAGTACTTC.

V usage is TRBV4-1 and J usage is TRBJ2-7; possible D gene TRBD2, 6 bases. CDR3 size: 13 residues. Germline V gene data show CDR1 as MGHRA and CDR2 as YSYEKL. The V end was cut by 0 bases, the J end by 7 bases, with 10 bases between. In DNA, the CDR3 is TGCGCCAGCAGCCAAGATGGGAGGTGGGAGCAGTACTTC. It is translated as CASSQDGRWEQYF.

V usage is TRBV27 and J usage is TRBJ1-2; a possible D gene is TRBD1 (6 bases). The V gene's germline CDR1 is MNHEY and CDR2 SMNVEV (reference sequence). This CDR3 region has 15 residues. V was shortened by 7 bases and J by 4 bases, with 19 bases between the two germline ends. The CDR3: CASTPNRAGTYGYTF. For the CDR3, the DNA is TGTGCCAGCACCCCAAACAGGGCCGGGACCTATGGCTACACCTTC.

The chain carries TRBV30 and TRBJ1-2; 8 nucleotides match TRBD1. This CDR3 has 13 amino acids. Trimming took 3 bases from V and 8 from J; bases not matched to a gene: 8. Germline CDR1 GTSNPN, CDR2 SVGIG (reference sequence). The CDR3 spells CAWSLDRGTGYTF. The DNA for the CDR3 is TGTGCCTGGAGCCTCGACAGGGGAACGGGCTACACCTTC.

The rearrangement links TRBV19 to TRBJ2-3, with 12 bases matching TRBD1. CDR1 LNHDA and CDR2 SQIVND come from the germline V gene (reference sequence). CDR3 length: 16 residues. Germline trimming cut 3 bases from V and 4 bases from J; bases unmatched to any gene: 5. CDR3 DNA: TGTGCCAGTAGTATCCGGGACAGGGGGCTCCCAGATACGCAGTATTTT. It is translated as CASSIRDRGLPDTQYF.

V is TRBV19 and J is TRBJ2-7, with D maybe TRBD1 (5 bases). The length of the CDR3 is 13 residues. V shed 4 bases and J shed 2 bases, with 9 bases lying between them. Looked up from germline, CDR1 is LNHDA and CDR2 is SQIVND (reference sequence). The CDR3 protein is CASSSRVAYEQYF. CDR3 coding DNA: TGTGCCAGTAGTAGCAGGGTTGCCTACGAGCAGTACTTC.

This rearrangement joins TRBV29-1 to TRBJ1-1, with TRBD1 identical over 10 bases. Germline V lookup: CDR1 SQVTM, CDR2 ANQGSEA. After removal of 6 bases from V and 6 bases from J, the junction contained 16 bases not matched to a gene. This CDR3 comprises 16 residues. The CDR3 region has the DNA TGCAGCGTCCGGAACGACAGGGGGCGCGTTATCCCTGAAGCTTTCTTT. It specifies CSVRNDRGRVIPEAFF.

This chain joins TRBV19 and TRBJ1-5, with a possible D match to TRBD1 (6 bases). This CDR3 has 17 residues. Germline CDR1 LNHDA, CDR2 SQIVND (reference sequence). Trimming removed 6 bases from V and 2 bases from J, with 20 bases in between. The CDR3 region has the DNA TGTGCCAGTAGCCGAGTCCGGGGAGGGGGAGGCAATCAGCCCCAGCATTTT. It translates to CASSRVRGGGGNQPQHF. Combining the CDR3 with reference TRBV19 and TRBJ1-5 gives the whole variable domain DGGITQSPKYLFRKEGQNVTLSCEQNLNHDAMYWYRQDPGQGLRLIYYSQIVNDFQKGDIAEGYSVSREKKESFPLTVTSAQKNPTAFYLCASSRVRGGGGNQPQHFGDGTRLSIL.

V gene TRBV2 combines with J gene TRBJ2-1; D is ambiguous. The CDR3 spans 13 residues. V dropped 4 bases and J dropped 7 bases, with 11 bases sitting between them. Germline V CDR1 and CDR2: SNHLY, FYNNEI. The CDR3: CASSVGSDNEQFF. The CDR3, as DNA: TGTGCCAGCAGTGTGGGCAGTGATAATGAGCAGTTCTTC.

The gene calls are TRBV10-3 and TRBJ2-5, with D perhaps matching TRBD2 (6 bases). The V end was cut by 2 bases, the J end by 4 bases, with 11 bases between. There are 14 residues in the CDR3. Germline V gene lookup returns CDR1 ENHRY and CDR2 SYGVKD. The CDR3 region is CAISEMAGPETQYF. The CDR3 DNA reads TGTGCCATCAGTGAGATGGCGGGGCCAGAGACCCAGTACTTC.

This clone was observed once. V usage is TRBV11-2 and J usage is TRBJ1-1, with TRBD1 as a possible D gene (6 bases). V gave up 5 bases and J gave up 1 base, with 20 bases separating them. There are 17 residues in the CDR3. The germline CDR1 and CDR2 sequences are SGHAT and FQNNGV. The CDR3 nucleotides read TGTGCCAGCAGCCCATTTCTACAGGGAAAGGAGAACACTGAAGCTTTCTTT. It specifies CASSPFLQGKENTEAFF.

The rearrangement uses TRBV5-5 and TRBJ2-5; D is uncertain. Per germline, CDR1 SGHKS and CDR2 YYEKEE (reference sequence). The CDR3 is 13 amino acids. Trimming stripped 4 bases from V and 4 bases from J, with 11 bases between. The CDR3 sequence: CASSAYRLETQYF. For the CDR3, the DNA is TGTGCCAGCAGCGCCTATCGTTTAGAGACCCAGTACTTC.

In this sample, this clone turned up once. The V gene is TRBV9, the J gene TRBJ1-3, with D uncertain. The ends were cut back, 0 bases at V and 2 bases at J, with 9 bases in the middle. CDR3 size: 15 residues. Germline lookup yields CDR1 SGDLS and CDR2 YYNGEE. The CDR3 region has the DNA TGTGCCAGCAGCGTAGACGGGGTTACTGGAAACACCATATATTTT. Its translation: CASSVDGVTGNTIYF.

This chain joins TRBV27 and TRBJ2-3; 11 nucleotides agree with TRBD1. CDR1 is MNHEY and CDR2 is SMNVEV in the germline V gene (reference sequence). The length of the CDR3 is 13 residues. V lost 0 bases to trimming and J lost 14 bases; unmatched junction nucleotides: 4. The CDR3 DNA reads TGTGCCAGCAGTTTATCGTCGGACAGGGGGCCGTATTTT. Translating gives CASSLSSDRGPYF.

This chain connects TRBV5-1 to TRBJ2-2; possibly TRBD2 for D (6 bases). V was shortened by 4 bases and J by 3 bases, with 13 bases between the two germline ends. Germline V gives CDR1 SGHRS, CDR2 YFSETQ. This CDR3 contains 15 residues. The CDR3, as DNA: TGCGCCAGCAGCCCCGCCGGGGGTTACACCGGGGAGCTGTTTTTT. As protein: CASSPAGGYTGELFF.

The J gene is TRBJ1-5, the V gene TRBV3-1 (or the pseudogene TRBV3-2), with D uncertain. V lost 0 bases and J lost 7, with 7 bases in between. CDR1 is LGHDT, CDR2 YNNKEL, per germline (reference sequence). The CDR3 extends over 13 amino acids. The CDR3 sequence is CASSQDLKQPQHF. DNA for the CDR3: TGTGCCAGCAGCCAAGATCTTAAACAGCCCCAGCATTTT.

This clone has only a few counts. The V gene is TRBV5-1, the J gene TRBJ1-2, with 8 bases that match TRBD1. This CDR3 is 14 amino acids long. Germline V CDR1 and CDR2: SGHRS, YFSETQ. The trim removed 7 bases at V and 2 bases at J, leaving 7 bases unmatched. The CDR3 spells CASSEQGGNYGYTF. CDR3 DNA sequence: TGCGCCAGCTCGGAACAGGGGGGCAACTATGGCTACACCTTC.

The chain combines TRBV3-1 (or the pseudogene TRBV3-2) with TRBJ1-1, with D tentatively TRBD1 (6 bases). V shed 2 bases and J shed 0 bases, with 7 bases lying between them. CDR3 length equals 14 residues. Germline lookup yields CDR1 LGHDT and CDR2 YNNKEL (reference sequence). The CDR3 bases are TGTGCCAGCAGCCAACAGGGGTTGAACACTGAAGCTTTCTTT. This gives the protein CASSQQGLNTEAFF.

The V gene is TRBV27, the J gene TRBJ2-7; TRBD2 matches at 8 bases. The junction had 4 bases not matched to a gene; V was cut back by 3 bases and J by 0 bases. The CDR3 consists of 15 residues. CDR1 and CDR2 from the germline V gene are MNHEY and SMNVEV (reference sequence). DNA of the CDR3: TGTGCCAGCAGTTTGAAGCGGGGGAGCTCCTACGAGCAGTACTTC. It codes for CASSLKRGSSYEQYF.

The genes are TRBV30 and TRBJ2-5, with D tentatively TRBD1 or TRBD2 (6 bases each). The CDR3 has 13 amino acids. Germline loops: CDR1 GTSNPN, CDR2 SVGIG (reference sequence). The V end was cut by 5 bases, the J end by 5 bases, with 15 bases between. The CDR3 reads CAWGGQGRETQYF. The CDR3 DNA follows: TGTGCCTGGGGGGGGCAGGGGCGTGAGACCCAGTACTTC.

This clone was found once. The junction does not match germline at one end; this may be a read error. In the same sample, other DNA sequences code for this CDR3. V is TRBV14 and J is TRBJ2-7; TRBD1 matches at 7 bases. Germline assignment: CDR1 SGHDN and CDR2 FVKESK. The CDR3 is 14 amino acids. The CDR3 protein is CASSPGTEAYEQYF. CDR3 DNA: TGTGCCAGCAGCCCTGGGACAGAAGCCTACGAACAGTACTTC.

The chain joins TRBV4-1 to TRBJ1-3; weak D call: TRBD1 (6 bases). Germline assignment: CDR1 MGHRA and CDR2 YSYEKL. The V end lost 0 bases, the J end lost 3 bases, and 12 bases lay between the germline ends. This CDR3 is 16 amino acids long. The CDR3, as DNA: TGCGCCAGCAGCCAAGACATCTGGGGGCATGGAAACACCATATATTTT. It translates to CASSQDIWGHGNTIYF.

This chain uses TRBV19 with TRBJ2-3; D not resolved. The CDR3 loop spans 13 amino acids. Trimming removed 7 bases from V and 1 base from J, with 9 bases in between. Germline CDR1 and CDR2: LNHDA and SQIVND (reference sequence). CDR3 region: CASIQLGTDTQYF. In DNA, the CDR3 is TGTGCCAGTATTCAGCTAGGCACAGATACGCAGTATTTT. Full variable domain (remainder filled in from reference TRBV19 and TRBJ2-3): DGGITQSPKYLFRKEGQNVTLSCEQNLNHDAMYWYRQDPGQGLRLIYYSQIVNDFQKGDIAEGYSVSREKKESFPLTVTSAQKNPTAFYLCASIQLGTDTQYFGPGTRLTVL.

This chain links TRBV6-5 with TRBJ1-1; weak D call: TRBD1 (6 bases). The CDR3 loop spans 14 amino acids. V was pared by 6 bases and J by 1 base, with 12 bases between. Germline CDR1 MNHEY, CDR2 SVGAGI. The CDR3 loop reads CASRSGQTNTEAFF. CDR3 coding DNA: TGTGCCAGCAGGAGTGGACAGACGAACACTGAAGCTTTCTTT.

CDR3 sequence: CASSNGTGVHQPQHF. The CDR3 bases are TGTGCCAGCAGTAACGGGACAGGGGTGCATCAGCCCCAGCATTTT. The rearrangement uses TRBV5-4 and TRBJ1-5; 10 positions agree with TRBD1. Germline assignment: CDR1 SGHNT and CDR2 YYREEE (reference sequence). V lost 5 bases and J lost 5; bases outside the gene matches: 7. The CDR3 consists of 15 residues.

The gene calls are TRBV4-1 and TRBJ1-2; TRBD1 is a possible D gene (5 bases). CDR1 is MGHRA, CDR2 YSYEKL, per germline. V lost 3 bases, J lost 3 bases, and 11 bases lay in between. This CDR3 region has 14 residues. CDR3 sequence (DNA): TGCGCCAGCAGCCACCCCCGGGGGGACTATGGCTACACCTTC. Residues: CASSHPRGDYGYTF.

The chain couples TRBV5-1 to TRBJ2-1, with 10 bases lining up with TRBD1. J gave up 13 bases and V 3 bases, and 13 bases lay outside the gene matches. Germline CDR1 is SGHRS and CDR2 is YFSETQ. The CDR3 runs to 15 residues. Here the CDR3 reads CASSSSGTGVSLQFF. The CDR3, as DNA: TGCGCCAGCAGCTCTTCCGGGACAGGGGTGAGCCTCCAGTTCTTC.

The CDR3 sequence is CAWAGEPNQPQHF. In DNA form, the CDR3 reads TGTGCCTGGGCAGGGGAGCCGAATCAGCCCCAGCATTTT. The rearrangement uses TRBV30 and TRBJ1-5, with a tentative D call TRBD1 (6 bases). CDR1 GTSNPN and CDR2 SVGIG come from the germline V gene (reference sequence). The V gene lost 5 bases and the J gene lost 4 bases, with 12 bases spanning the gap. CDR3 length equals 13 residues.

The V gene is TRBV5-1, the J gene TRBJ2-5; the D gene is possibly TRBD1 (5 bases). Germline values: CDR1 SGHRS, CDR2 YFSETQ. This CDR3 is 15 amino acids long. Deletions cut 0 bases from V and 2 bases from J, with 11 bases between. As DNA, the CDR3 is TGCGCCAGCAGCTTGGCCTCGCCAGGGCAAGAGACCCAGTACTTC. Its translation is CASSLASPGQETQYF.

The chain links TRBV7-9 to TRBJ2-2, with 10 bases aligning to TRBD1. This CDR3 region has 16 residues. Germline V gives CDR1 SEHNR, CDR2 FQNEAQ (reference sequence). Losses at the gene ends were 6 bases for V and 5 bases for J; bases not matched to a gene: 9. The CDR3 coding sequence is TGTGCCAGCAGGGTTCCGGGACAGGGGCCGACCGGGGAGCTGTTTTTT. The encoded protein is CASRVPGQGPTGELFF.